This TCR beta chain was documented in a study of blood T cells in healthy people across ages. Study observations and caveats: Diversity of TCR beta per million T cells declined in a roughly linear way with age. Shifts in expanded clonotypes may have been confounded by donor CMV status, which was unknown.

A sample-barcoded 5' primer and a J-beta primer mix were used in a second PCR of roughly 7 to 11 cycles. TCRdb passed the 5' RACE reads through MiXCR, listing each CDR3 protein once. The repertoire includes 380,000 or so distinct CDR3 sequences, more than 45% of them detected once, and around 49% sits in the top ten. For this clonotype: Its specificity is unknown.

Drawing of peripheral blood yielded about 10 milliliters from each donor. CDR3 length: 12 amino acids. CDR1 DFQATT and CDR2 SNEGSKA come from the germline V gene (reference sequence). Trimming stripped 3 bases from V and 5 bases from J, with 11 bases between. This chain links TRBV20-1 with TRBJ2-7, with TRBD2 as a possible D gene (5 bases). The TCR originated in a man between 60 and 75 years old in good health. The sample consisted of blood. The CDR3, as DNA: TGCAGTGCTAGGGAAGAGGGCCACGAGCAGTACTTC. It encodes CSAREEGHEQYF.